This T cell receptor beta chain is drawn from a study of cytomegalovirus exposure and HLA in healthy donors. Study-wide findings and caveats: The later analysis indicated that the majority of CMV-associated TCR beta chains appeared HLA-restricted.

V gave up 0 bases and J gave up 1 base, with 6 bases separating them. This CDR3 has 14 amino acids. Germline V gene data show CDR1 as MNHEY and CDR2 as SVGAGI. On this clone: Its antigen is undetermined.

The PCR had 60 Vbeta and 13 Jbeta primers. The protocol was immunoSEQ multiplex PCR, while the TCRdb copy is restricted to in-frame clones and leaves out a portion. The table shows roughly 100,000 clones, with under 85% occurring only once. The chain employs TRBV6-5 and TRBJ2-5, with D unresolved. Specimen: PBMCs. The sequence was collected from a man aged 25 to 40 in good health and CMV-seronegative. The CDR3 sequence: CASSYSQVQETQYF. The CDR3 DNA reads TGTGCCAGCAGTTACTCGCAGGTCCAAGAGACCCAGTACTTC.